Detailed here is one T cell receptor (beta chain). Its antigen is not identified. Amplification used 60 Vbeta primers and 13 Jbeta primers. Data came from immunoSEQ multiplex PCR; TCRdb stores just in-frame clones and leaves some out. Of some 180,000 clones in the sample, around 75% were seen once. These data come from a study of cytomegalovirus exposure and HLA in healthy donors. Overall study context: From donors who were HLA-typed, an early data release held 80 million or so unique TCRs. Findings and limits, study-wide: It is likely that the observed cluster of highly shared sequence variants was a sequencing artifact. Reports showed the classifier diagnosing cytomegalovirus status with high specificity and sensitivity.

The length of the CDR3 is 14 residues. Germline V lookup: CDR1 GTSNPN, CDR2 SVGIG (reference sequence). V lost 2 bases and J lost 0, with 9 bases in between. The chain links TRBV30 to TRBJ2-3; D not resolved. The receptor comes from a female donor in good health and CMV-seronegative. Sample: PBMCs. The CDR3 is CAWSPLLSTDTQYF. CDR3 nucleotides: TGTGCCTGGAGTCCACTCCTCAGCACAGATACGCAGTATTTT. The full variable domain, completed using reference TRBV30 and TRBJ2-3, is SQTIHQWPATLVQPVGSPLSLECTVEGTSNPNLYWYRQAAGRGLQLLFYSVGIGQISSEVPQNLSASRPQDRQFILSSKKLLLSDSGFYLCAWSPLLSTDTQYFGPGTRLTVL.